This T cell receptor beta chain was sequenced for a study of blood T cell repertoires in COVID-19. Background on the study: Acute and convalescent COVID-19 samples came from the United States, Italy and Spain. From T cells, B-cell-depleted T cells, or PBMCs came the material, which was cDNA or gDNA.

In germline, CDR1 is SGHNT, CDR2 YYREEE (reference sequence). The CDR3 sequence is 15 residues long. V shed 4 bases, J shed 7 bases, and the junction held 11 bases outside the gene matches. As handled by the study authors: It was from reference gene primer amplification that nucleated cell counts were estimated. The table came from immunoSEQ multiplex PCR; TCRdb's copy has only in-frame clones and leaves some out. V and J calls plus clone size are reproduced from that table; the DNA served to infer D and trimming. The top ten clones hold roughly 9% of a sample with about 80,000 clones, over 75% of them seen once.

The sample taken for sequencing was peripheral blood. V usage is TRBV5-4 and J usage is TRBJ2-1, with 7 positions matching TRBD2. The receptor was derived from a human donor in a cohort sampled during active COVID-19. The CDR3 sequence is CASSPTRGRGNEQFF. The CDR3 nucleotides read TGTGCCAGCAGCCCGACGCGCGGGAGAGGAAATGAGCAGTTCTTC.